The entry that follows covers one TCR beta chain sequence. Its antigen is currently unknown. The authors distributed each subset's genomic DNA evenly over several immunoSEQ plates. Only in-frame clones appear in the TCRdb table, and some are missing; sequencing was by immunoSEQ multiplex PCR. This sample has 600,000 to 750,000 clones, with around 77% found just once. CDR3 length: 13 residues. The V gene end was trimmed by 6 bases and the J gene end by 2 bases; junction bases not matched to a gene: 1. Germline loops: CDR1 MDHEN, CDR2 SYDVKM. The data originate from a study of shared clonotypes between healthy human individuals. Overall study results and limits: Clonotype sharing across a few donors was observed for approximately 5% of naive CD4 clonotypes. Non-shared clonotypes had lower generation probabilities than clonotypes shared by all four sorted-subset donors. Sampling was confined to blood; repertoires within tissues likely differ.

The receptor was isolated from a woman aged 25 to 45 in good health. Sequenced input: memory CD4+ T cells sorted from blood. Subset reported: CD45RA-negative fraction. The chain couples TRBV28 to TRBJ2-4, with TRBD1 matching over 7 bases. This CDR3 is CASRTGTKNIQYF. CDR3 bases: TGTGCCAGCAGGACAGGGACCAAAAACATTCAGTACTTC. Based on the CDR3 plus reference TRBV28 and TRBJ2-4, the full variable domain is DVKVTQSSRYLVKRTGEKVFLECVQDMDHENMFWYRQDPGLGLRLIYFSYDVKMKEKGDIPEGYSVSREKKERFSLILESASTNQTSMYLCASRTGTKNIQYFGAGTRLSVL.